The clone carrying this TCR beta chain appeared once. Its matching antigen is unknown. These data belong to a study of cytomegalovirus exposure and HLA in healthy donors. This CDR3 has 14 amino acids. CDR1 and CDR2 from the germline V gene are KGHSH and LQKENI. Trimming removed 4 bases at V and 6 bases at J, with 13 bases between. Donors consisted of healthy bone marrow donors. This PCR relied on a set of 60 Vbeta primers and 13 Jbeta primers. The table came from immunoSEQ multiplex PCR; TCRdb's copy has only in-frame clones and leaves some out. The sample carries 100,000 to 150,000 clones, 75% to 80% recorded once. Study results and limitations: Donors were assumed by presence/absence analyses to have roughly uniform sequencing depth. Being productive about 87% or about 30% of the time was typical of most TCR beta V segments in an earlier analysis. The study put 150 to 200 TCR beta chains on its list as cytomegalovirus-associated.

The sequence was obtained from a male donor in good health and CMV-seronegative. J is TRBJ1-5 and V is TRBV18, with D perhaps matching TRBD1 (5 bases). Sequencing was carried out using PBMCs. CDR3 sequence (DNA): TGTGCCAGCTCACGGGGGGGAACGGGTCAGCCCCAGCATTTT. Translation gives CASSRGGTGQPQHF.